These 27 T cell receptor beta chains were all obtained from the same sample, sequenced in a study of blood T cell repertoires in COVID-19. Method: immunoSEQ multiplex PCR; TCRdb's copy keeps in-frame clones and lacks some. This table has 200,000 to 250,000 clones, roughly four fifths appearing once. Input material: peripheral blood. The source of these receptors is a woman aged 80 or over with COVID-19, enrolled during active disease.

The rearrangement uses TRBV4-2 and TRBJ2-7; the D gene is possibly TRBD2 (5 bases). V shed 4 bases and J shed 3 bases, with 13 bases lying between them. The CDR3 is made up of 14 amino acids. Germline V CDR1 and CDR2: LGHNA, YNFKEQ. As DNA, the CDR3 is TGTGCCAGCAGCCTGTACGGGAATAGCTACGAGCAGTACTTC. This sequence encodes CASSLYGNSYEQYF.

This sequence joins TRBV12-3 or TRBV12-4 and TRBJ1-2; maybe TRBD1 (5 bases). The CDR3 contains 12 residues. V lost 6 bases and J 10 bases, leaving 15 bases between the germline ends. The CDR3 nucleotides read TGTGCCAGCAGACTATCGGGGGTTGCCTACACCTTC. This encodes CASRLSGVAYTF.

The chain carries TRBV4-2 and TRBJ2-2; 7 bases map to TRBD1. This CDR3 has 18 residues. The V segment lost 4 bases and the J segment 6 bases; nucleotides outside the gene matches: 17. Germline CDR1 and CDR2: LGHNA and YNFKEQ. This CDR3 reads CASSLPGQQWKVAGELFF. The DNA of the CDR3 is TGTGCCAGCAGCCTACCGGGACAGCAGTGGAAGGTAGCCGGGGAGCTGTTTTTT.

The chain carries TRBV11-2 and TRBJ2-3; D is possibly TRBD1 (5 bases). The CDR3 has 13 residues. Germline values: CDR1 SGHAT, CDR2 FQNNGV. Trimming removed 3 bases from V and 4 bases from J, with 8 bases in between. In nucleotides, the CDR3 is TGTGCCAGCAGCTTTCAGGGCTCAGATACGCAGTATTTT. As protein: CASSFQGSDTQYF.

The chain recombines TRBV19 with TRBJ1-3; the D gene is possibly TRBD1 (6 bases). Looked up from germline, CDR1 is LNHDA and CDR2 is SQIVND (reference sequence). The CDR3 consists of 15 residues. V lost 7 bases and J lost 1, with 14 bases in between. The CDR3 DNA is TGTGCCAGTATAACCGTGACAGGATCTGGAAACACCATATATTTT. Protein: CASITVTGSGNTIYF.

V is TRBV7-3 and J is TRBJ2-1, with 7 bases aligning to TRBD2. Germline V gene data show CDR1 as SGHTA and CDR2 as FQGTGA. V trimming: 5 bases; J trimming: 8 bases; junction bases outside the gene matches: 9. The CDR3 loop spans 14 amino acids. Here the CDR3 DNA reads TGTGCCAGCAGCCAGGACCGGGGGAGGGATGAGCAGTTCTTC. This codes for CASSQDRGRDEQFF.

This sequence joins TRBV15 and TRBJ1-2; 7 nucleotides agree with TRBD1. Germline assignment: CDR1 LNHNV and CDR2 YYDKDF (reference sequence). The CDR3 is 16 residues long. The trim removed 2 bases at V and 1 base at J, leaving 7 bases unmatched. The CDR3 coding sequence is TGTGCCACCAGCAGACCAGGACAGGAACTTAACTATGGCTACACCTTC. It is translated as CATSRPGQELNYGYTF.

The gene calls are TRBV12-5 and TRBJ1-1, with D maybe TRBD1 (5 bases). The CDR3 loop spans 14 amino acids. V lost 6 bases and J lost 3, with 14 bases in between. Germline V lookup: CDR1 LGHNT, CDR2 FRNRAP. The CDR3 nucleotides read TGTGCTAGTGGACGGGGGAGTTGGGACACTGAAGCTTTCTTT. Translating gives CASGRGSWDTEAFF.

As DNA, the CDR3 is TGTGCCAGCAGCCCCCGGGACAGGGTCTATGGCTACACCTTC. Residues: CASSPRDRVYGYTF. This sequence joins TRBV7-2 and TRBJ1-2; TRBD1 matches at 9 bases. The CDR3 runs 14 residues. Germline values: CDR1 SGHTA, CDR2 FQGNSA. With 5 bases clipped from V and 4 bases from J, the junction kept 5 bases outside the gene matches.

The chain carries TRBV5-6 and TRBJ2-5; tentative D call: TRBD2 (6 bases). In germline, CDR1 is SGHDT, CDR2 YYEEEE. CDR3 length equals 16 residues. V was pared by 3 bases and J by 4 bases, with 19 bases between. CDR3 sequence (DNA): TGTGCCAGCAGCTGGGGGAGGTTTTGGGCCTCAGAGACCCAGTACTTC. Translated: CASSWGRFWASETQYF.

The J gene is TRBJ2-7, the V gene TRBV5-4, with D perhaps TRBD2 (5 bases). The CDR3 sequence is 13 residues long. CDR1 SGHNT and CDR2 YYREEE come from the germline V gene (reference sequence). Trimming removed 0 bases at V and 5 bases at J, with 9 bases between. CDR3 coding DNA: TGTGCCAGCAGCTTGGGGCTAGCTAACGAGCAGTACTTC. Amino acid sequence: CASSLGLANEQYF.

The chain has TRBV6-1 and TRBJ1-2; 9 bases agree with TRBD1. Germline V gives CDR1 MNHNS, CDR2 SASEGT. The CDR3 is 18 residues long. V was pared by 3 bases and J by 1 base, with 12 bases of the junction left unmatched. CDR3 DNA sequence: TGTGCCAGCAGTGATGGAGACCGGCTGGACAGGGGTAACTATGGCTACACCTTC. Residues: CASSDGDRLDRGNYGYTF.

CDR3 nucleotide sequence: TGTGCCAGCAGCCAACAGGGGACCTCGAATAGCAATCAGCCCCAGCATTTT. Encoded protein: CASSQQGTSNSNQPQHF. The V call is TRBV7-9, the J call TRBJ1-5; 7 bases match TRBD1. With 5 bases clipped from V and 0 bases from J, the junction kept 10 bases outside the gene matches. CDR1 is SEHNR and CDR2 is FQNEAQ in the germline V gene (reference sequence). This CDR3 region has 17 residues.

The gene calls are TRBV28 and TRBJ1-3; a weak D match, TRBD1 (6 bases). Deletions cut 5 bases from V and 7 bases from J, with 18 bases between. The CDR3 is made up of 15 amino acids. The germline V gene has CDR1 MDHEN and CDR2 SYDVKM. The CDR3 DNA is TGTGCCAGCAGTCCAGCCGGGGCAGGGGACAACACCATATATTTT. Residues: CASSPAGAGDNTIYF.

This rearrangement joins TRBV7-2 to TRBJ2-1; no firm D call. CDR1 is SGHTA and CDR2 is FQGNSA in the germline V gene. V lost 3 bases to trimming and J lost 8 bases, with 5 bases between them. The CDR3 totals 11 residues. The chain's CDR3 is CASSFGDEQFF. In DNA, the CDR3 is TGTGCCAGCAGCTTCGGAGATGAGCAGTTCTTC.

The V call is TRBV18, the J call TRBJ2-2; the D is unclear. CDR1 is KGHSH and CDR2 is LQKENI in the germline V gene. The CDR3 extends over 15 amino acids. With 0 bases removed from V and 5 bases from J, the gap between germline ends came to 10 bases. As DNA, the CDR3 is TGTGCCAGCTCACCACCTGGGCTGGGTACCGGGGAGCTGTTTTTT. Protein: CASSPPGLGTGELFF.

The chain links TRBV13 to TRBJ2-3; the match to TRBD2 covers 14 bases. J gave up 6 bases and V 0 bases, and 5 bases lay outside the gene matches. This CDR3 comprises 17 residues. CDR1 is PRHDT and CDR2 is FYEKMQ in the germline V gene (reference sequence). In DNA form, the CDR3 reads TGTGCCAGCAGCTTAGGCATGGGACTAGCGGGAGCCGATACGCAGTATTTT. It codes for CASSLGMGLAGADTQYF. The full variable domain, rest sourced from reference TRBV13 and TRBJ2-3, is AAGVIQSPRHLIKEKRETATLKCYPIPRHDTVYWYQQGPGQDPQFLISFYEKMQSDKGSIPDRFSAQQFSDYHSELNMSSLELGDSALYFCASSLGMGLAGADTQYFGPGTRLTVL.

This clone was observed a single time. The DNA of the CDR3 is TGTGCCATCAGGGAGGGGGGCAGCACTGAAGCTTTCTTT. This translates into CAIREGGSTEAFF. The rearrangement links TRBV10-3 to TRBJ1-1; tentatively, D is TRBD1 (6 bases). The germline gives CDR1 ENHRY, CDR2 SYGVKD. Deletions cut 6 bases from V and 4 bases from J, with 12 bases between. This CDR3 is 13 amino acids long.

The CDR3 coding sequence is TGTGCCAGCACCTCACCGTTTGGCGGCTATGGCTACACCTTC. This encodes CASTSPFGGYGYTF. This chain connects TRBV6-5 to TRBJ1-2; no clear D gene. The V and J ends lost 7 bases and 4 bases respectively, with 16 bases between them. Germline CDR1 and CDR2: MNHEY and SVGAGI. The CDR3 length is 14 residues.

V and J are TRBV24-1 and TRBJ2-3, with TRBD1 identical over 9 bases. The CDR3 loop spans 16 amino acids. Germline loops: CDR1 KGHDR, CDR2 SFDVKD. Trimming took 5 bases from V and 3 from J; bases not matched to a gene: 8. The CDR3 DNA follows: TGTGCCACCAGTGGGGGACAGGGCGGGAAGACAGATACGCAGTATTTT. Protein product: CATSGGQGGKTDTQYF.

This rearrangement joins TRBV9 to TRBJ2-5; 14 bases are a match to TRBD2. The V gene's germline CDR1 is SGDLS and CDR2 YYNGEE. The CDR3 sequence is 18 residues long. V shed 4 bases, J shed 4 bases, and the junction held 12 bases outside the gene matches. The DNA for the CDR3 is TGTGCCAGCAGCCTCGGGACTAGCGGGGGCCTGTCGGGAGAGACCCAGTACTTC. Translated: CASSLGTSGGLSGETQYF.

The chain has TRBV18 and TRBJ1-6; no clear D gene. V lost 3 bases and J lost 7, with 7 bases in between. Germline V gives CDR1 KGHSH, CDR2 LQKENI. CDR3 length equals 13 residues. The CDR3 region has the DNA TGTGCCAGCTCACCCGACATAAATTCACCCCTCCACTTT. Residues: CASSPDINSPLHF.

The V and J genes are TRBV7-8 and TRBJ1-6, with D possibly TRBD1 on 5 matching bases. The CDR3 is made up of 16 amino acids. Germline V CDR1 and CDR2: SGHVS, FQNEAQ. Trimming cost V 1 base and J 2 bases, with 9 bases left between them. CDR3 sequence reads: CASSLEGRTYNSPLHF. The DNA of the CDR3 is TGTGCCAGCAGCTTAGAGGGGAGGACCTATAATTCACCCCTCCACTTT. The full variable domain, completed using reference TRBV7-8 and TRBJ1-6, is GAGVSQSPRYKVAKRGQDVALRCDPISGHVSLFWYQQALGQGPEFLTYFQNEAQLDKSGLPSDRFFAERPEGSVSTLKIQRTQQEDSAVYLCASSLEGRTYNSPLHFGNGTRLTVT.

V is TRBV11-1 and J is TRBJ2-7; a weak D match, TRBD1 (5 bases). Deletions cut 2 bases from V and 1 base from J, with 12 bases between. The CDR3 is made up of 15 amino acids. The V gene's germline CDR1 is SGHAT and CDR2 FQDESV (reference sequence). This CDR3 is CASSLQQAVSYEQYF. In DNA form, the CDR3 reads TGTGCCAGCAGCTTACAACAGGCTGTTTCCTACGAGCAGTACTTC.

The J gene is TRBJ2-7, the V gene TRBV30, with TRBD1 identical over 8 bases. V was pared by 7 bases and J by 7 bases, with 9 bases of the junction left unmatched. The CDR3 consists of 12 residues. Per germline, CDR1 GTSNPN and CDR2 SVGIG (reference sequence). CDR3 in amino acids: CASSRTGREQYF. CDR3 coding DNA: TGTGCCTCTTCTCGGACAGGGAGGGAGCAGTACTTC.

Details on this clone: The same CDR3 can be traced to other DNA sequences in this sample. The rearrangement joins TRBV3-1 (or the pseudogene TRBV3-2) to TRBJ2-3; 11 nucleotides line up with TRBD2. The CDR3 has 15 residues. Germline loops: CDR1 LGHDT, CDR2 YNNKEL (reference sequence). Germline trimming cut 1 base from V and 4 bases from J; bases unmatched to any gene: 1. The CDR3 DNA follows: TGTGCCAGCAGCCAAGTAGCGGGAGGGGCAGATACGCAGTATTTT. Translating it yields CASSQVAGGADTQYF.

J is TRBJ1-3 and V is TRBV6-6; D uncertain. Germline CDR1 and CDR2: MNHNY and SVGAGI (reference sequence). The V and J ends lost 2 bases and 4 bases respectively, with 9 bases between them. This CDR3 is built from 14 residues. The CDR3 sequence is CASSYPESGNTIYF. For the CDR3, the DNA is TGTGCCAGCAGTTACCCCGAGTCAGGAAACACCATATATTTT.